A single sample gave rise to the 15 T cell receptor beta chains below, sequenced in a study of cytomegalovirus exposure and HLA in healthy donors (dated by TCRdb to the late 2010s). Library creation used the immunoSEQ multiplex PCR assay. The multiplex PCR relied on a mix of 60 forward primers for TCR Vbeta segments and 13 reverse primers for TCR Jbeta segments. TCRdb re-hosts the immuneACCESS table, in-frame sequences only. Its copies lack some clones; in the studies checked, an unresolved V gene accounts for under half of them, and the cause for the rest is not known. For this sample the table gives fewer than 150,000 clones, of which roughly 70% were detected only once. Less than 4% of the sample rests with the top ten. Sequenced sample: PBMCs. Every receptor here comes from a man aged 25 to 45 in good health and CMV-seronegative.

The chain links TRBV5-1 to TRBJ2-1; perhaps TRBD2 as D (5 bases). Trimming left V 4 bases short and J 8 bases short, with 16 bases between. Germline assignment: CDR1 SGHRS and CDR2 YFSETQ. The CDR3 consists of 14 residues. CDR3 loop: CASSVAVARDEQFF. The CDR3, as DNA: TGCGCCAGCAGCGTGGCGGTAGCGAGGGATGAGCAGTTCTTC.

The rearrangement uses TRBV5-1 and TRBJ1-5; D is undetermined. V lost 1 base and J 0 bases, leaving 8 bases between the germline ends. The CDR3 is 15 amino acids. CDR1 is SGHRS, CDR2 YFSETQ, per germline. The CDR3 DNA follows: TGCGCCAGCAGCTTGAGCGGGGATAGCAATCAGCCCCAGCATTTT. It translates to CASSLSGDSNQPQHF.

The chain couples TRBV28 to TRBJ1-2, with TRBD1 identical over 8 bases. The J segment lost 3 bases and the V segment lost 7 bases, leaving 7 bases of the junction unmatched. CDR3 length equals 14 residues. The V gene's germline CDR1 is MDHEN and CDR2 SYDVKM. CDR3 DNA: TGTGCCAGCACCTTACAGGGGGACTACTATGGCTACACCTTC. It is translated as CASTLQGDYYGYTF.

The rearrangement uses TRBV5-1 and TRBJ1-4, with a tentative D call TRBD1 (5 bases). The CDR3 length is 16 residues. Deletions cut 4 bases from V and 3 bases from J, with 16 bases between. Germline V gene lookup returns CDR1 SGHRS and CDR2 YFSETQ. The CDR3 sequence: CASSQPVGGANEKLFF. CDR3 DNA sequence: TGCGCCAGCAGCCAACCGGTCGGGGGGGCTAATGAAAAACTGTTTTTT.

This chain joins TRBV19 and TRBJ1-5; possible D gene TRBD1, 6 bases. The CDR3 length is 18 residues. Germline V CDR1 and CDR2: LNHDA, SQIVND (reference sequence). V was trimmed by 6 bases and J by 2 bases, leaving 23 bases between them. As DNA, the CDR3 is TGTGCCAGTAGGGGAACGACAGGCCCGAAACGGGGCAATCAGCCCCAGCATTTT. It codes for CASRGTTGPKRGNQPQHF.

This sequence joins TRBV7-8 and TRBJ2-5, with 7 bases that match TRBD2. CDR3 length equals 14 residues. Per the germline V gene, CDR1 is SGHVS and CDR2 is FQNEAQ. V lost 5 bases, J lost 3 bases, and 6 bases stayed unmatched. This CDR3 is CASSPRGREETQYF. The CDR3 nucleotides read TGTGCCAGCAGCCCCCGGGGGAGGGAAGAGACCCAGTACTTC.

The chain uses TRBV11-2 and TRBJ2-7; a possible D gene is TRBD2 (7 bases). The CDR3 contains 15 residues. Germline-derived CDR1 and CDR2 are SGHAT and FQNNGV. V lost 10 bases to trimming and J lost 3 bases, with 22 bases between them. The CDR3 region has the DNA TGTGCCACCTACGAGATGGGAGGGGGTAGCTACGAGCAGTACTTC. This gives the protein CATYEMGGGSYEQYF.

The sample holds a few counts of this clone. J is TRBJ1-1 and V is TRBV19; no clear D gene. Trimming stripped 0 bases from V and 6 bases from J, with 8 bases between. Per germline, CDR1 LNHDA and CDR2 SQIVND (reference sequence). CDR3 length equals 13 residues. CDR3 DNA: TGTGCCAGTAGTATAGATCCAGAGGCTGAAGCTTTCTTT. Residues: CASSIDPEAEAFF.

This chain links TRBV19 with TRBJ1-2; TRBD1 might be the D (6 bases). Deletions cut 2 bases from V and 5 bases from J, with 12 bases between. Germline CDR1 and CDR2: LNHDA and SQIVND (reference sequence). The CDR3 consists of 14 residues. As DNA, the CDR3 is TGTGCCAGTAGTATACAGGGGTGGAATTATGGCTACACCTTC. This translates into CASSIQGWNYGYTF.

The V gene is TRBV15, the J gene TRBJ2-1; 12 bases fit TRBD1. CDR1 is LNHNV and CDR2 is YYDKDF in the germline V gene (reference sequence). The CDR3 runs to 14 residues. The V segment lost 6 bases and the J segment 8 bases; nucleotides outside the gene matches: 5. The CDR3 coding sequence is TGTGCCACCAGGAGGGACAGGGGGCGCGATGAGCAGTTCTTC. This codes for CATRRDRGRDEQFF.

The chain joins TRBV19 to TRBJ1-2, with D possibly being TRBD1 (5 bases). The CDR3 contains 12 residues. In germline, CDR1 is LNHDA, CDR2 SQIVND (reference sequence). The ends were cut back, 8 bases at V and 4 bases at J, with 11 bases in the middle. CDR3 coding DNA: TGTGCCAGTTCCGACAGTCTCTATGGCTACACCTTC. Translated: CASSDSLYGYTF.

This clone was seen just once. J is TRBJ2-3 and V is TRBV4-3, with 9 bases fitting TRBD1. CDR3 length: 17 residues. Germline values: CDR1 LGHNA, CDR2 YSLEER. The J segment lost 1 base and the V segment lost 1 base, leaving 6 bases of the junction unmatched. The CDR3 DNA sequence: TGCGCCAGCAGCCAAGGATACCGGACAGGGGGCACAGATACGCAGTATTTT. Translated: CASSQGYRTGGTDTQYF.

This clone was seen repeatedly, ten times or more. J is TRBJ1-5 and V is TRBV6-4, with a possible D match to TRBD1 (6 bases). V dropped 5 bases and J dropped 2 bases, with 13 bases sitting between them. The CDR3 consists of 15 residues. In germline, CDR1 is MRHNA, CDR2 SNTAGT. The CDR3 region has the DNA TGTGCCAGCAGTACTGCTGCAGGGGGCAATCAGCCCCAGCATTTT. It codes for CASSTAAGGNQPQHF.

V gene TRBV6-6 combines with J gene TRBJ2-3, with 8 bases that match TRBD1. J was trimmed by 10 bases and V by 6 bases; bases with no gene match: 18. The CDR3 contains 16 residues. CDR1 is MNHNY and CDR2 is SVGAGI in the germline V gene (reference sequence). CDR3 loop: CASRPPGQASQGAQYF. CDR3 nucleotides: TGTGCCAGCAGACCCCCGGGACAGGCCTCCCAAGGAGCGCAGTATTTT.

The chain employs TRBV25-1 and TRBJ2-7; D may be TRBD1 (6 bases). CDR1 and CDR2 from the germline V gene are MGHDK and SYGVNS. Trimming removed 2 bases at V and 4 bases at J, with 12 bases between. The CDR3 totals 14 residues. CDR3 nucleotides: TGTGCCAGCAGTGAAGGGGACACCCATTACGAGCAGTACTTC. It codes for CASSEGDTHYEQYF.